This T cell receptor beta chain was documented in a study of T cell responses to AZD1222 COVID-19 vaccine. Study-wide results and caveats: Once two AZD1222 doses were given, Spike-specific TCR breadth and depth went up. Nearly half of spike-specific TCRs reportedly target unmutated variant regions.

For this clone: Its matching antigen is unknown.

The method was immunoSEQ multiplex PCR; TCRdb's version includes in-frame clones alone and lacks a portion of them. The sample comprises some 150,000 clones, 80% to 90% of which are singletons, and just under 7% rests with the top ten. The sample in question was peripheral blood, obtained after recovery from COVID-19. This receptor was identified in an adult who had recovered from COVID-19.

CDR3: CASRREGGSDTQYF. The CDR3 region has the DNA TGTGCCAGCAGGCGGGAGGGGGGATCAGATACGCAGTATTTT. This sequence joins TRBV2 and TRBJ2-3, with TRBD2 matching 9 bases. V was clipped by 6 bases and J by 4 bases; unmatched bases: 5. This CDR3 region has 14 residues. Germline values: CDR1 SNHLY, CDR2 FYNNEI.